The rows below give T cell receptor beta chains drawn from one sample of a study of T cell responses to AZD1222 COVID-19 vaccine. The protocol was immunoSEQ multiplex PCR, while the TCRdb copy is restricted to in-frame clones and leaves out a portion. Seen here are more than 95,000 clones, 75% to 90% observed once, and the top ten hold roughly 22%. The source was peripheral blood, collected on day 0 of AZD1222 vaccination. These receptors all come from an adult in good health. Each CDR3 is given with its conserved first and last residue. A D gene is named only where the DNA matches it firmly. Clone size is given for some rows only: seen once, a few or many times, or a class if the clone is expanded.

v_gene	j_gene	abundance	d_gene	CDR3aa	CDR3nt
TRBV23-1	TRBJ1-5	-	-	CASRAPGGNQPQHF	TGCGCCAGCAGGGCCCCGGGGGGCAATCAGCCCCAGCATTTT
TRBV4-3	TRBJ2-1	-	TRBD2	CASSPGLSVGEQFF	TGCGCCAGCAGCCCGGGACTAAGCGTAGGTGAGCAGTTCTTC
TRBV5-1	TRBJ1-3	-	-	CASSMENKGNTIYF	TGCGCCAGCAGCATGGAGAACAAAGGAAACACCATATATTTT
TRBV19	TRBJ1-3	-	-	CASSISGGSGNTIYF	TGTGCCAGTAGTATCTCTGGAGGCTCTGGAAACACCATATATTTT
TRBV24-1	TRBJ1-2	-	-	CATSDSAAYGYTF	TGTGCCACCAGTGATTCGGCAGCCTATGGCTACACCTTC
TRBV11-3	TRBJ2-3	-	TRBD2	CASAGGLTDTQYF	TGTGCCAGCGCGGGAGGGCTGACAGATACGCAGTATTTT
TRBV21-1	TRBJ1-4	-	-	CASSKPQISDRGGEKLFF	TGTGCCAGCAGCAAACCCCAGATTTCTGACAGGGGGGGTGAAAAACTGTTTTTT
TRBV6-2/TRBV6-3	TRBJ1-1	-	-	CASSYRGGTEAFF	TGTGCCAGCAGTTACAGGGGTGGGACTGAAGCTTTCTTT
TRBV10-3	TRBJ2-1	-	TRBD2	CAISGLAGANEQFF	TGTGCCATCAGTGGACTAGCGGGAGCGAATGAGCAGTTCTTC
TRBV30	TRBJ2-5	-	-	CAWSVYGDGTQYF	TGTGCCTGGAGTGTATATGGAGACGGGACCCAGTACTTC
TRBV10-3	TRBJ1-5	-	TRBD1	CAISESPGQGAQPQHF	TGTGCCATCAGTGAGTCCCCTGGACAGGGCGCTCAGCCCCAGCATTTT
TRBV11-2	TRBJ2-7	-	-	CASSPRGEEQYF	TGTGCCAGCAGCCCGAGGGGGGAGGAGCAGTACTTC
TRBV4-3	TRBJ1-5	once	-	CASSQAQGYQPQHF	TGCGCCAGCAGCCAAGCGCAGGGTTATCAGCCCCAGCATTTT
TRBV4-3	TRBJ2-1	-	TRBD2	CASSRGLAGDFNEQFF	TGCGCCAGCAGCCGCGGACTAGCGGGAGATTTCAATGAGCAGTTCTTC
TRBV7-9	TRBJ1-1	-	-	CASSSKVQNTEAFF	TGTGCCAGCAGCTCTAAGGTCCAGAACACTGAAGCTTTCTTT
TRBV30	TRBJ1-1	-	-	CAWSVLWRNTEAFF	TGTGCCTGGAGTGTACTTTGGAGGAACACTGAAGCTTTCTTT
TRBV6-2/TRBV6-3	TRBJ2-7	-	TRBD1	CASSYTGQGAYEQYF	TGTGCCAGCAGTTACACCGGACAGGGGGCCTACGAGCAGTACTTC
TRBV19	TRBJ2-5	-	-	CASSISRDETQYF	TGTGCCAGTAGTATTTCCAGGGATGAGACCCAGTACTTC
TRBV18	TRBJ2-7	-	-	CASARGRASYEQYF	TGTGCCAGCGCGAGGGGTAGGGCTTCCTACGAGCAGTACTTC
TRBV10-3	TRBJ2-2	-	-	CAIEQANTGELFF	TGTGCCATCGAACAGGCGAACACCGGGGAGCTGTTTTTT
TRBV30	TRBJ1-3	-	-	CALDRGIGNTIYF	TGTGCCTTGGATAGGGGAATTGGAAACACCATATATTTT
TRBV4-3	TRBJ1-3	few	-	CASSQVAGNTIYF	TGCGCCAGCAGCCAAGTGGCTGGAAACACCATATATTTT